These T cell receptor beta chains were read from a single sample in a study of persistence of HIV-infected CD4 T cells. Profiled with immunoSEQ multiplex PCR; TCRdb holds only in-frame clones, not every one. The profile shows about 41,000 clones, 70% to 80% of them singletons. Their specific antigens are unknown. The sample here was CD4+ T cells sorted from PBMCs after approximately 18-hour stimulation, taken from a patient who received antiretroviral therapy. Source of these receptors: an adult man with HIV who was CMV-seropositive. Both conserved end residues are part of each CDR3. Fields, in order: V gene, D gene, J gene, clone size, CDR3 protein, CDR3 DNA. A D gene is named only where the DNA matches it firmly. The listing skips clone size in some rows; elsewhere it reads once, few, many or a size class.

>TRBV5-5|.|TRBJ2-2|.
CASSLAGGFNTGELFF
TGTGCCAGCAGCTTGGCAGGGGGGTTTAACACCGGGGAGCTGTTTTTT
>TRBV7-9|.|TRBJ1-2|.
CASSLRVGYTF
TGTGCCAGCAGCTTAAGGGTTGGCTACACCTTC
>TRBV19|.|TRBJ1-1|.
CASSMQGGFNLNTEAFF
TGTGCCAGTAGTATGCAGGGTGGGTTTAATTTAAACACTGAAGCTTTCTTT
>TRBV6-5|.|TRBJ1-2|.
CASSKDGLNYGYTF
TGTGCCAGCAGTAAGGACGGCCTTAACTATGGCTACACCTTC
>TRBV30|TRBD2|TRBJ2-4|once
CAWSSGGGDIQYF
TGTGCCTGGAGTTCGGGCGGGGGGGACATTCAGTACTTC
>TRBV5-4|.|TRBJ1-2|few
CASSPGAGYTF
TGTGCCAGCAGCCCCGGGGCCGGCTACACCTTC
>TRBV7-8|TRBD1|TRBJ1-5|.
CASSQGQGNNRPQHF
TGTGCCAGCAGCCAGGGACAGGGAAATAACCGGCCCCAGCATTTT
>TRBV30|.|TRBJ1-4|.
CAWSHPRHTNEKLFF
TGTGCCTGGAGTCACCCCAGGCATACTAATGAAAAACTGTTTTTT
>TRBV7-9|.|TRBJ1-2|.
CASGLGREYGYTF
TGTGCCAGCGGGTTAGGGAGAGAGTATGGCTACACCTTC
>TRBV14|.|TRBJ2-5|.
CASSQDIQGTQYF
TGTGCCAGCAGCCAAGACATTCAGGGTACCCAGTACTTC
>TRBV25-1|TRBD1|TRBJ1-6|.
CASSPMTGDNSPLHF
TGTGCCAGCAGCCCGATGACAGGGGATAATTCACCCCTCCACTTT
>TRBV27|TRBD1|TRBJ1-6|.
CASAGQDLSLHF
TGTGCCAGCGCAGGACAGGATCTATCCCTCCACTTT
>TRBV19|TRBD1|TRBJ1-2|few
CASRVGQLYGYTF
TGTGCCAGTAGAGTGGGACAGCTCTATGGCTACACCTTC
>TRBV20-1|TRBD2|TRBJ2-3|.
CSASIGGRTGSDTQYF
TGCAGTGCTAGTATCGGCGGGAGGACGGGCTCAGATACGCAGTATTTT
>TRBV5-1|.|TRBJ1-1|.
CASSPSGGLGTEAFF
TGCGCCAGCAGCCCTTCTGGTGGTCTCGGCACTGAAGCTTTCTTT
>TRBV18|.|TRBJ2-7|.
CASSPRLEAEQYF
TGTGCCAGCTCCCCCCGACTAGAGGCCGAGCAGTACTTC
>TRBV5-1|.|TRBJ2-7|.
CASSLRDGLYEQYF
TGCGCCAGCAGCCTCCGGGACGGCCTCTACGAGCAGTACTTC
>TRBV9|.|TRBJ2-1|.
CASSPQGSSYNEQFF
TGTGCCAGCAGCCCCCAGGGCAGCTCCTACAATGAGCAGTTCTTC
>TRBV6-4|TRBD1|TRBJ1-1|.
CASRRDRENTEAFF
TGTGCCAGCAGAAGGGACAGAGAAAACACTGAAGCTTTCTTT
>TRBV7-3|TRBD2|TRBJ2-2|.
CASSSSGRDTGELFF
TGTGCCAGCAGCTCTAGCGGTCGGGACACCGGGGAGCTGTTTTTT
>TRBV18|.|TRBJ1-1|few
CASSPPGGTVNTEAFF
TGTGCCAGCTCACCACCGGGCGGAACCGTGAACACTGAAGCTTTCTTT
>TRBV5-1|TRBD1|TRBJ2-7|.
CASSVGQAPYEQYF
TGCGCCAGCAGCGTCGGACAGGCACCCTACGAGCAGTACTTC
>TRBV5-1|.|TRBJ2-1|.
CASSSGSLHNEQFF
TGCGCCAGCAGCTCTGGATCACTCCACAATGAGCAGTTCTTC
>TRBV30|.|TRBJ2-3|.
CAWSTNTDTQYF
TGTGCCTGGAGTACTAACACAGATACGCAGTATTTT
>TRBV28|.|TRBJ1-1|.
CASMLRGEKAFF
TGTGCCAGCATGCTGCGAGGGGAGAAAGCTTTCTTT
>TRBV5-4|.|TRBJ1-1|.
CASTRPPQDGAFF
TGTGCCAGCACCCGACCGCCCCAAGATGGAGCTTTCTTT
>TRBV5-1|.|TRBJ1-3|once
CASSHTPQDSGNTIYF
TGCGCCAGCAGCCACACCCCACAGGACTCTGGAAACACCATATATTTT
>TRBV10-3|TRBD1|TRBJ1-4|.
CAIRRQGDNEKLFF
TGTGCCATCAGGAGACAGGGGGATAATGAAAAACTGTTTTTT
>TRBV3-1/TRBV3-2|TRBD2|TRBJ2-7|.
CASSQEGLAGSRKEQYF
TGTGCCAGCAGCCAGGAGGGACTAGCGGGGTCGAGGAAGGAGCAGTACTTC